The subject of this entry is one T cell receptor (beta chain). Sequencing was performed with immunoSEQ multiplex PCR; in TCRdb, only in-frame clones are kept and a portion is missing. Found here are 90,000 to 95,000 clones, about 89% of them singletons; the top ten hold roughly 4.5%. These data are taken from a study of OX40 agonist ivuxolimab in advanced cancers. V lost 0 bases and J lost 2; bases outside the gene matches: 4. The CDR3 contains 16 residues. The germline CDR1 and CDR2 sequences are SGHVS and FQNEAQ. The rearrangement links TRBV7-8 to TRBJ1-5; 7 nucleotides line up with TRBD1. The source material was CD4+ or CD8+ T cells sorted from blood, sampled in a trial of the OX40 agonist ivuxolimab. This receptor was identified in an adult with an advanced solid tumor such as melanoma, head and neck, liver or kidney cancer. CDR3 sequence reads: CASSLAGGSGNQPQHF. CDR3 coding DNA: TGTGCCAGCAGCTTAGCAGGGGGCTCGGGCAATCAGCCCCAGCATTTT. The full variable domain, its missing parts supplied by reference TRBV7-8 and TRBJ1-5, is GAGVSQSPRYKVAKRGQDVALRCDPISGHVSLFWYQQALGQGPEFLTYFQNEAQLDKSGLPSDRFFAERPEGSVSTLKIQRTQQEDSAVYLCASSLAGGSGNQPQHFGDGTRLSIL.